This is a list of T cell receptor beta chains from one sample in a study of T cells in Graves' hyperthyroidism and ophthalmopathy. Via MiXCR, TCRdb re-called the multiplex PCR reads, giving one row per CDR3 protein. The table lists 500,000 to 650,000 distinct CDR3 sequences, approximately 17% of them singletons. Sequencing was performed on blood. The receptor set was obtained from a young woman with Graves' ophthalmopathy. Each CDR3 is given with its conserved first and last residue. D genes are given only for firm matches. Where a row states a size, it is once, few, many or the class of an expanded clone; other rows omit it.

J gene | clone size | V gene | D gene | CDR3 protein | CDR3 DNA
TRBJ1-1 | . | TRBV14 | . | CASSQVRALGTEAFF | TGTGCCAGCAGCCAAGTTCGGGCCCTAGGCACTGAAGCTTTCTTT
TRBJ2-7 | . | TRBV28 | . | CASSWAQNLYEQYF | TGTGCCAGCAGTTGGGCACAGAACCTTTACGAGCAGTACTTC
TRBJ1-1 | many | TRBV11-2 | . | CASSSPNGRYIDVGTEAFF | TGTGCCAGCAGCAGCCCGAATGGGAGGTATATTGATGTGGGGACTGAAGCTTTCTTT
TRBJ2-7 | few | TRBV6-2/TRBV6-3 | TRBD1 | CASSYSGRGPSSYEQYF | TGTGCCAGCAGTTACTCGGGTAGGGGGCCCAGCTCCTACGAGCAGTACTTC
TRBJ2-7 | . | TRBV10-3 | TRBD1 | CAIRPGQDSYEQYF | TGTGCCATCAGGCCGGGACAGGACTCCTACGAGCAGTACTTC
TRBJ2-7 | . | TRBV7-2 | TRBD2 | CASSSPRLAGSSSYEQYF | TGTGCCAGCAGTTCCCCCCGACTAGCGGGATCGTCCTCCTACGAGCAGTACTTC
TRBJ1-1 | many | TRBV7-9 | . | CASSMAGLNTEAFF | TGTGCCAGCAGCATGGCGGGGTTGAACACTGAAGCTTTCTTT
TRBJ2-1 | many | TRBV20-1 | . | CSAHSDSYNEQFF | TGCAGTGCTCACTCGGACAGCTACAATGAGCAGTTCTTC
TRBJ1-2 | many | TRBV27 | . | CASSLSGFYGYTF | TGTGCCAGCAGTTTATCGGGATTTTATGGCTACACCTTC
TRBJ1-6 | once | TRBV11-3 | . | CASRRVGSPLHF | TGTGCCAGCAGACGAGTGGGTTCACCCCTCCACTTT
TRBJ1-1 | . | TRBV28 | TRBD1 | CASRPGTGGNTEAFF | TGTGCCAGCAGACCCGGGACAGGGGGGAACACTGAAGCTTTCTTT
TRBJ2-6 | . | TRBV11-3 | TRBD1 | CASSSPLDRGPSGANVLTF | TGTGCCAGCAGCTCTCCCCTGGACAGGGGGCCCTCTGGGGCCAACGTCCTGACTTTC
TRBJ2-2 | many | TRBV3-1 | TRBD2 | CASSLISGLALPGELFF | TGTGCCAGCAGCCTGATATCGGGACTAGCGTTACCAGGGGAGCTGTTTTTT
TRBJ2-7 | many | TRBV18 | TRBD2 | CASSPGGLETYEQYF | TGTGCCAGCTCACCAGGGGGACTAGAGACCTACGAGCAGTACTTC
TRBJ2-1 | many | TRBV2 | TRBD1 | CASSDPGQDSYNEQFF | TGTGCCAGCAGTGATCCAGGACAGGATTCCTACAATGAGCAGTTCTTC
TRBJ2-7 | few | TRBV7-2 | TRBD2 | CASSFSGGGTSYEQYF | TGTGCCAGCAGCTTCTCAGGCGGGGGGACGTCCTACGAGCAGTACTTC
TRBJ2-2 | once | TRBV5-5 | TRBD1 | CASSRDRGANTGELFF | TGCGCCAGCAGCAGGGACAGGGGGGCGAACACCGGGGAGCTGTTTTTT
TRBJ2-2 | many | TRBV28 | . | CASSLSVRELFF | TGTGCCAGCAGTTTATCCGTGCGGGAGCTGTTTTTT
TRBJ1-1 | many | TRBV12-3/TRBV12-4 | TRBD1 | CASSFEVGTGKNTEAFF | TGTGCCAGCAGTTTCGAGGTGGGGACAGGGAAGAACACTGAAGCTTTCTTT
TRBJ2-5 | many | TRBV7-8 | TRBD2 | CASSSRTSPWTQYF | TGTGCCAGCAGCTCCCGGACTAGTCCTTGGACCCAGTACTTC
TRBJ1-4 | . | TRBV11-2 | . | CASSLGDSTTNEKLFF | TGTGCCAGCAGCTTAGGCGACAGCACAACTAATGAAAAACTGTTTTTT
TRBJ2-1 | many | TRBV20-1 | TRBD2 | CSARALAGGPGEQFF | TGCAGTGCTAGAGCCCTAGCGGGAGGGCCGGGTGAGCAGTTCTTC
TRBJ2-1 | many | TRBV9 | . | CASSVAGISYNEQFF | TGTGCCAGCAGCGTGGCGGGAATATCCTACAATGAGCAGTTCTTC
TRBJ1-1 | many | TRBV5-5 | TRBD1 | CASSLGQGAFTEAFF | TGTGCCAGCAGCTTAGGACAGGGGGCGTTCACTGAAGCTTTCTTT
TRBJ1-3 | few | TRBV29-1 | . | CSVGEPGNTIYF | TGCAGCGTTGGGGAGCCTGGAAACACCATATATTTT
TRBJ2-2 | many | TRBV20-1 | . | CSARITGSNTGELFF | TGCAGTGCTAGAATTACAGGATCGAACACCGGGGAGCTGTTTTTT
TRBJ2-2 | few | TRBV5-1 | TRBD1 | CASRQTGGETGELFF | TGCGCCAGCAGACAGACAGGGGGGGAGACCGGGGAGCTGTTTTTT
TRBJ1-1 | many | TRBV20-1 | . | CSARDLEDSNTEAFF | TGCAGTGCTAGAGATCTGGAGGATTCGAACACTGAAGCTTTCTTT
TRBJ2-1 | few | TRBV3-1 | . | CASSQPGDLSLLDEQFF | TGTGCCAGCAGCCAACCCGGAGATCTGAGCCTCCTCGATGAGCAGTTCTTC
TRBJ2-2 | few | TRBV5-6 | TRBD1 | CAGSSRDRANTGELFF | TGTGCCGGATCCAGCCGGGACAGGGCGAACACCGGGGAGCTGTTTTTT
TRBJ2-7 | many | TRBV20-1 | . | CSAAPGLDEQYF | TGCAGTGCCGCCCCCGGGTTAGACGAGCAGTACTTC
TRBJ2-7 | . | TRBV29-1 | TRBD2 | CSITGTVAGVPYEQYF | TGCAGCATAACCGGGACAGTAGCGGGAGTGCCCTACGAGCAGTACTTC
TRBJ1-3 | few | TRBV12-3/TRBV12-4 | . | CASSPDFGVSGNTIYF | TGTGCCAGCAGCCCGGATTTCGGGGTATCAGGAAACACCATATATTTT
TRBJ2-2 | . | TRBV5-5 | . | CASSLRGAGSNTGELFF | TGTGCCAGCAGCTTGAGGGGGGCAGGGTCGAACACCGGGGAGCTGTTTTTT
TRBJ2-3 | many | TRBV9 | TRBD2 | CASSQGTSGRHSTDTQYF | TGTGCCAGCAGCCAAGGGACTAGCGGGAGACACAGCACAGATACGCAGTATTTT
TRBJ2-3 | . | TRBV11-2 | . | CASSLRLRSTDTQYF | TGTGCCAGCAGCTTACGGCTCAGGAGCACAGATACGCAGTATTTT
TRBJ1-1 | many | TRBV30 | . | CAWSSAMQGVSEAFF | TGTGCCTGGAGCTCGGCGATGCAGGGAGTGTCTGAAGCTTTCTTT
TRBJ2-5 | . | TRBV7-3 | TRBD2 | CASSSGGGLAGEQETQYF | TGTGCCAGCAGTTCAGGGGGTGGACTAGCGGGAGAACAAGAGACCCAGTACTTC
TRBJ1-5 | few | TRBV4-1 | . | CASSQVILDSLEKPQHF | TGCGCCAGCAGCCAAGTAATTCTGGACAGCCTTGAAAAGCCCCAGCATTTT
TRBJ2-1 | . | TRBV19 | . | CASSLEHFGDEQFF | TGTGCCAGTAGCCTGGAACACTTCGGGGATGAGCAGTTCTTC
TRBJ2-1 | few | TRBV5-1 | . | CASSLANSRSSYNEQFF | TGCGCCAGCAGCTTGGCCAACTCCAGGAGCTCCTACAATGAGCAGTTCTTC
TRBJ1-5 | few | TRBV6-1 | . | CASSPATQYNQPQHF | TGTGCCAGCAGCCCCGCGACACAATACAATCAGCCCCAGCATTTT